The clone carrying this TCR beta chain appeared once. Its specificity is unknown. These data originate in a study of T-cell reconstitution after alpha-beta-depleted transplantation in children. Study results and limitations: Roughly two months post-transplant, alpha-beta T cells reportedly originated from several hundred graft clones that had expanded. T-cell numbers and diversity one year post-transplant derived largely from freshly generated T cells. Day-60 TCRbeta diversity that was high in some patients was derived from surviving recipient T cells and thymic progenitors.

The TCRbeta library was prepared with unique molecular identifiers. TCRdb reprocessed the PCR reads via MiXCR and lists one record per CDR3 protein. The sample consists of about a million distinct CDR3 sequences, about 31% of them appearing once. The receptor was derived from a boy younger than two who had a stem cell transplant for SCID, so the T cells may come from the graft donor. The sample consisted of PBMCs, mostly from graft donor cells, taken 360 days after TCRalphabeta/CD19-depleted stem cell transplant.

The CDR3 DNA follows: TGTGCCAGCAGTGAGTTAGGTCAGGGAACAGATACGCAGTATTTT. It codes for CASSELGQGTDTQYF. V gene TRBV25-1 combines with J gene TRBJ2-3, with D perhaps TRBD1 (5 bases). V lost 3 bases to trimming and J lost 3 bases, with 13 bases between them. CDR3 length: 15 residues. Germline V gene lookup returns CDR1 MGHDK and CDR2 SYGVNS.